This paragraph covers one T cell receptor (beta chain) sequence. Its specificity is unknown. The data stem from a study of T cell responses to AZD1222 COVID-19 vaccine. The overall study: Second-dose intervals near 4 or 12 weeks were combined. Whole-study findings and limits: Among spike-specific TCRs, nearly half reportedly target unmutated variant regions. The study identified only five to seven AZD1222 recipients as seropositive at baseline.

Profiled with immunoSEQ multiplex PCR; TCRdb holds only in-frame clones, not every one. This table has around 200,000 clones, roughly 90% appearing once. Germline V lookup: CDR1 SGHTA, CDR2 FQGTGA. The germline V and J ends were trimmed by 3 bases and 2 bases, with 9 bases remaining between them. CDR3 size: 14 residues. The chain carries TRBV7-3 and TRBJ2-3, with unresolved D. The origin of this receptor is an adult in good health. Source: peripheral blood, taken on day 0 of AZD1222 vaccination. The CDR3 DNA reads TGTGCCAGCAGCTTTGTTGGGATCACAGATACGCAGTATTTT. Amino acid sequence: CASSFVGITDTQYF.